This T cell receptor beta chain was profiled in a study of blood T cells in healthy people across ages. Per germline, CDR1 DFQATT and CDR2 SNEGSKA (reference sequence). The V end lost 1 base, the J end lost 6 bases, and 12 bases lay between the germline ends. The CDR3 has 14 amino acids. Per sample, no less than 5 micrograms of total RNA were extracted. Notes on the study in general: Donor CMV status, an unknown factor, possibly confounded changes in expanded clonotypes. A greater number of naive CD4+ cells and higher diversity distinguished long-lived donors from aged donors. A conclusive naive versus antigen-experienced comparison was prevented by the unsorted PBMCs.

This clonotype showed up just a few times. The antigen is not known. The use of a sample-barcoded 5' primer and a J-beta primer mix characterized a second PCR of roughly 6 to 12 cycles. TCRdb reanalysed the 5' RACE reads using MiXCR and keeps one entry per CDR3 protein. This table holds under 950,000 distinct CDR3 sequences, about 24% found once. V is TRBV20-1 and J is TRBJ1-4, with D unclear. The specimen sequenced was blood. The origin of this receptor is a man between 65 and 85 years old in good health. CDR3 in DNA: TGCAGTGCTAGAGCGGGTTCGGGTGATGAAAAACTGTTTTTT. Protein sequence: CSARAGSGDEKLFF.